The 14 T cell receptor beta chains listed next were all sequenced from one sample in a study of cytomegalovirus exposure and HLA in healthy donors. With 60 Vbeta and 13 Jbeta primers, the PCR was carried out. The repertoire was sequenced with immunoSEQ multiplex PCR; TCRdb's copy has only in-frame clones and lacks some. In total, the table holds approximately 110,000 clones. Input material: PBMCs. The receptors come from a man in his forties in good health and CMV-seronegative.

This chain joins TRBV4-1 and TRBJ2-7; D perhaps matches TRBD2 (6 bases). Germline V gene lookup returns CDR1 MGHRA and CDR2 YSYEKL. This CDR3 has 16 residues. V was trimmed by 3 bases and J by 4 bases, leaving 19 bases between them. The CDR3 sequence is CASSHRAPSGTYEQYF. The CDR3 nucleotides are TGCGCCAGCAGCCACAGGGCCCCATCGGGGACTTACGAGCAGTACTTC.

The chain carries TRBV28 and TRBJ1-1; no reliable D call. Germline CDR1 and CDR2: MDHEN and SYDVKM. V lost 3 bases and J lost 4, with 9 bases in between. This CDR3 region has 13 residues. The CDR3 region is CASSFLGGTEAFF. CDR3 in DNA: TGTGCCAGCAGTTTTCTAGGCGGCACTGAAGCTTTCTTT.

The chain joins TRBV27 to TRBJ1-2; 7 bases line up with TRBD1. This CDR3 spans 15 amino acids. Trimming at V came to 6 bases and at J to 5 bases, leaving 12 bases not matched to a gene. The germline V gene encodes CDR1 MNHEY and CDR2 SMNVEV (reference sequence). The CDR3 sequence: CASRPSGQNFYGYTF. CDR3 nucleotide sequence: TGTGCCAGCAGACCCTCGGGACAGAATTTTTATGGCTACACCTTC.

The gene calls are TRBV29-1 and TRBJ1-3; perhaps TRBD1 as D (6 bases). The CDR3 has 13 amino acids. The V end lost 3 bases, the J end lost 4 bases, and 10 bases lay between the germline ends. Germline lookup yields CDR1 SQVTM and CDR2 ANQGSEA. The DNA for the CDR3 is TGCAGCGTTGAGAGGACAGCCGGAAACACCATATATTTT. This gives the protein CSVERTAGNTIYF. Filled out from reference TRBV29-1 and TRBJ1-3, the complete variable domain reads SAVISQKPSRDICQRGTSLTIQCQVDSQVTMMFWYRQQPGQSLTLIATANQGSEATYESGFVIDKFPISRPNLTFSTLTVSNMSPEDSSIYLCSVERTAGNTIYFGEGSWLTVV.

This chain joins TRBV29-1 and TRBJ1-2; 7 nucleotides match TRBD1. The germline gives CDR1 SQVTM, CDR2 ANQGSEA. V lost 4 bases, J lost 8 bases, and 10 bases stayed unmatched. This CDR3 spans 13 amino acids. The CDR3 DNA is TGCAGCGTTGTTAAATTAGGGGGCGCGGGCTACACCTTC. This sequence encodes CSVVKLGGAGYTF.

The chain uses TRBV11-3 and TRBJ2-3; TRBD1 matches at 9 bases. CDR1 is SGHNT, CDR2 YENEEA, per germline. V trimming: 4 bases; J trimming: 4 bases; junction bases outside the gene matches: 6. The CDR3 spans 15 residues. The CDR3 DNA is TGTGCCAGCAGCTCCCGGGACAGGGAGCCAGATACGCAGTATTTT. It yields the protein CASSSRDREPDTQYF.

The gene calls are TRBV7-2 and TRBJ1-4; no firm D call. This CDR3 has 14 amino acids. Germline V CDR1 and CDR2: SGHTA, FQGNSA. V lost 4 bases and J 8 bases, leaving 14 bases between the germline ends. CDR3 nucleotides: TGTGCCAGCAGCTCGGCGGGAGGATACGAAAAACTGTTTTTT. Translation gives CASSSAGGYEKLFF.

The CDR3 loop is CASSSGTGEGNTIYF. CDR3 DNA: TGTGCCAGCAGCTCCGGGACAGGGGAAGGAAACACCATATATTTT. The V gene is TRBV28, the J gene TRBJ1-3; 10 bases align to TRBD1. V trimming: 6 bases; J trimming: 4 bases; junction bases outside the gene matches: 6. Germline values: CDR1 MDHEN, CDR2 SYDVKM. This CDR3 has 15 amino acids.

CDR3 DNA sequence: TGTGCCAGCAGCCGTTCGGTTACCACCTACGAGCAGTACTTC. Its translation: CASSRSVTTYEQYF. The rearrangement links TRBV4-2 to TRBJ2-7; no firm D call. In germline, CDR1 is LGHNA, CDR2 YNFKEQ. Trimming pared 4 bases from V and 2 bases from J, leaving 12 bases between. The CDR3 contains 14 residues.

The rearrangement uses TRBV10-3 and TRBJ1-1; D is unresolved. The CDR3 is 14 amino acids. The germline V gene has CDR1 ENHRY and CDR2 SYGVKD. The ends were cut back, 7 bases at V and 4 bases at J, with 16 bases in the middle. CDR3 loop: CAIMGRDMGTEAFF. The DNA of the CDR3 is TGTGCCATCATGGGGAGGGATATGGGCACTGAAGCTTTCTTT.

This chain connects TRBV2 to TRBJ1-2; 8 bases are a match to TRBD1. Germline values: CDR1 SNHLY, CDR2 FYNNEI. This CDR3 region has 12 residues. Trimming took 2 bases from V and 8 from J; bases not matched to a gene: 1. CDR3 sequence: CASSERDRGYTF. The CDR3 nucleotides are TGTGCCAGCAGTGAACGGGACAGGGGCTACACCTTC.

The genes are TRBV4-3 and TRBJ2-3; D uncertain. The CDR3 spans 14 residues. V was cut by 0 bases and J by 0 bases, with 4 bases left in between. Germline CDR1 LGHNA, CDR2 YSLEER. CDR3 nucleotides: TGCGCCAGCAGCCAAGATATAAGCACAGATACGCAGTATTTT. Its translation is CASSQDISTDTQYF.

The V gene is TRBV19, the J gene TRBJ2-7; D may be TRBD2 (6 bases). The germline CDR1 and CDR2 sequences are LNHDA and SQIVND (reference sequence). V was pared by 6 bases and J by 9 bases, with 15 bases between. The CDR3 extends over 12 amino acids. CDR3 sequence (DNA): TGTGCCAGTAGGCGGGAACCAGGAGCGCAGTACTTC. Its translation is CASRREPGAQYF.

V and J are TRBV6-5 and TRBJ2-7; tentative D call: TRBD2 (5 bases). This CDR3 has 15 residues. V lost 0 bases to trimming and J lost 5 bases, with 14 bases between them. The germline CDR1 and CDR2 sequences are MNHEY and SVGAGI. CDR3 DNA sequence: TGTGCCAGCAGTTACTCCGCGGGCCCGCTCAACGAGCAGTACTTC. Encoded protein: CASSYSAGPLNEQYF.